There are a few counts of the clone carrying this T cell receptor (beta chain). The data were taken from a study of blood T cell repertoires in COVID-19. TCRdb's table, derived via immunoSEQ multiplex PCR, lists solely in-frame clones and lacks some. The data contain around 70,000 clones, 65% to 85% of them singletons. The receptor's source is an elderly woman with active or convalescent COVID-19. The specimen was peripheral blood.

The CDR3 DNA reads TGTGCCAGCAGCTTCCCGGACAGGGCTCGCGAGCAGTACTTC. Encoded protein: CASSFPDRAREQYF. V and J are TRBV7-9 and TRBJ2-7; the match to TRBD1 covers 8 bases. This CDR3 has 14 residues. Trimming at V came to 3 bases and at J to 6 bases, leaving 7 bases not matched to a gene. Germline V CDR1 and CDR2: SEHNR, FQNEAQ (reference sequence).